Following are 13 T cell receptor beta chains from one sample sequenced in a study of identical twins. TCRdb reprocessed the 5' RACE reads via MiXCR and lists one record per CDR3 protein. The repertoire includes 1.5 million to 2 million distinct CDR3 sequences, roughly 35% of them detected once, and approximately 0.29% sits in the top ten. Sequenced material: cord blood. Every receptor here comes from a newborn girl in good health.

The CDR3 sequence: CASSLVETRVYNEQFF. The DNA of the CDR3 is TGTGCCAGCAGCTTAGTGGAGACTAGGGTATACAATGAGCAGTTCTTC. The chain couples TRBV7-2 to TRBJ2-1; D is perhaps TRBD2 (6 bases). Trimming took 1 base from V and 4 from J, leaving 14 bases between them. The germline V gene encodes CDR1 SGHTA and CDR2 FQGNSA. CDR3 length: 16 amino acids.

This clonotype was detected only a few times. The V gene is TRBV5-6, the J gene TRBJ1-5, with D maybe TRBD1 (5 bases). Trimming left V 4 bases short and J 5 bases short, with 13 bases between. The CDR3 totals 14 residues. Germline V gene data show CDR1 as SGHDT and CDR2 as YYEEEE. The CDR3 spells CASSRGGEDQPQHF. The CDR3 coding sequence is TGTGCCAGCAGCCGCGGGGGTGAGGATCAGCCCCAGCATTTT.

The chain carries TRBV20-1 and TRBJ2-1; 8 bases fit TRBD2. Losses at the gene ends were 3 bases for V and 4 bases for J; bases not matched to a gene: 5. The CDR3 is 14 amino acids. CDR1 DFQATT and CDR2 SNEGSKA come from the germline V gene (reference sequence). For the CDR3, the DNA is TGCAGTGCTAGGTTTAGCGGGAAGTACAATGAGCAGTTCTTC. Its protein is CSARFSGKYNEQFF.

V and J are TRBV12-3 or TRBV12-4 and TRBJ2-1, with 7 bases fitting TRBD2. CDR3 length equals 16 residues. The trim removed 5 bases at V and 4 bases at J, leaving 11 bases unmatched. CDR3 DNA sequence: TGTGCCAGCAGTCGAGCAGTTGCGGGAGCTTACAATGAGCAGTTCTTC. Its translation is CASSRAVAGAYNEQFF.

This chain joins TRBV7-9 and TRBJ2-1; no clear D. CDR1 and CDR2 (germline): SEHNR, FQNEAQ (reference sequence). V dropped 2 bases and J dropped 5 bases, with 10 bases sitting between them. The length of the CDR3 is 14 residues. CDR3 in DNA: TGTGCCAGCAGCTTAATGGGGTGGGACAATGAGCAGTTCTTC. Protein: CASSLMGWDNEQFF. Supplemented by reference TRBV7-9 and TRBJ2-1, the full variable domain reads DTGVSQNPRHKITKRGQNVTFRCDPISEHNRLYWYRQTLGQGPEFLTYFQNEAQLEKSRLLSDRFSAERPKGSFSTLEIQRTEQGDSAMYLCASSLMGWDNEQFFGPGTRLTVL.

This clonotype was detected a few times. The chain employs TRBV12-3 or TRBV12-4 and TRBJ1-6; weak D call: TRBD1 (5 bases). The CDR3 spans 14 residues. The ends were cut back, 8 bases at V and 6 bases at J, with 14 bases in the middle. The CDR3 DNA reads TGTGCCAGCCGTTCAACAGGACCTAATTCACCCCTCCACTTT. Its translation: CASRSTGPNSPLHF.

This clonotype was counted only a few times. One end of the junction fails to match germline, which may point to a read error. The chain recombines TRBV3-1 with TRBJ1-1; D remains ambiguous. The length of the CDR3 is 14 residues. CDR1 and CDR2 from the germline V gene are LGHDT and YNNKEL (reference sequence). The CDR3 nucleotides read TGTGGCAGCAGCCAAGACGGACTGAACACTGAAGCTTTCTTT. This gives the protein CGSSQDGLNTEAFF. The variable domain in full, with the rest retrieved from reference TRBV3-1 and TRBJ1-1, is DTAVSQTPKYLVTQMGNDKSIKCEQNLGHDTMYWYKQDSKKFLKIMFSYNNKELIINETVPNRFSPKSPDKAHLNLHINSLELGDSAVYFCGSSQDGLNTEAFFGQGTRLTVV.

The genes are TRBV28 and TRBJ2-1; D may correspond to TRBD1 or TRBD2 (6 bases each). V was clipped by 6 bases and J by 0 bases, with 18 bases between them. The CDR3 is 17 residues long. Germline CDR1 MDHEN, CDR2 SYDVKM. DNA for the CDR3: TGTGCCAGCAGAATTGGGGGGCCCCCGATCTCCTACAATGAGCAGTTCTTC. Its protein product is CASRIGGPPISYNEQFF.

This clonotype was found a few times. CDR3 DNA sequence: TGTGCCAGCAGCTTGTTCAATAGCAATCAGCCCCAGCATTTT. Translating gives CASSLFNSNQPQHF. The rearrangement uses TRBV7-9 and TRBJ1-5; D call uncertain. Trimming stripped 3 bases from V and 0 bases from J, with 6 bases between. Germline V gene data show CDR1 as SEHNR and CDR2 as FQNEAQ (reference sequence). The CDR3 is 14 amino acids. Combining the CDR3 with reference TRBV7-9 and TRBJ1-5 gives the whole variable domain DTGVSQNPRHKITKRGQNVTFRCDPISEHNRLYWYRQTLGQGPEFLTYFQNEAQLEKSRLLSDRFSAERPKGSFSTLEIQRTEQGDSAMYLCASSLFNSNQPQHFGDGTRLSIL.

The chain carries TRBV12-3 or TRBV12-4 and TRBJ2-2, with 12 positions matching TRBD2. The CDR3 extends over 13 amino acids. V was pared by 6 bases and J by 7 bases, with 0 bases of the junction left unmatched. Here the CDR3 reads CASRLAGGGELFF. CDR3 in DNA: TGTGCCAGCAGACTAGCGGGAGGCGGGGAGCTGTTTTTT.

The CDR3 reads CASSLRSKGSSYNEQFF. The CDR3, as DNA: TGTGCCAGCAGTTTACGGTCGAAGGGGAGCTCCTACAATGAGCAGTTCTTC. The rearrangement links TRBV12-3 or TRBV12-4 to TRBJ2-1, with D tentatively TRBD1 or TRBD2 (5 bases each). The CDR3 has 17 residues. V was trimmed by 2 bases and J by 0 bases, leaving 14 bases between them.

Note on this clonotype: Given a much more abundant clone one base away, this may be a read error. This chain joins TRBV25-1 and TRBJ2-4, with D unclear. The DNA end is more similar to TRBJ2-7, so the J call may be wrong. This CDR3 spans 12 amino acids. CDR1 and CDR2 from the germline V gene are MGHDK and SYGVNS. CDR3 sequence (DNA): TGTGCCAGCAGTGAATATCCCCACGAGCAGTACTTC. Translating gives CASSEYPHEQYF.

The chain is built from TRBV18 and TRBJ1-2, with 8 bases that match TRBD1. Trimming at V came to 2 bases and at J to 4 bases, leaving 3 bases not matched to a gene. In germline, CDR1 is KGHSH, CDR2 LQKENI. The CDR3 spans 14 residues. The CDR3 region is CASSPKGTGYGYTF. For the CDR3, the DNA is TGTGCCAGCTCACCAAAAGGGACAGGCTATGGCTACACCTTC.